Below are 30 T cell receptor beta chains sequenced from a single sample in a study of T cell responses to AZD1222 COVID-19 vaccine (dated by TCRdb to the early 2020s). The library was prepared using the immunoSEQ multiplex PCR assay. TCRdb re-hosts the immuneACCESS table, in-frame sequences only. Its copies lack some clones; in the studies checked, an unresolved V gene accounts for under half of them, and the cause for the rest is not known. Present in this sample are approximately 90,000 clones, roughly 89% of which were seen just once. The top ten clonotypes cover about 2.2% of the sample. The time point label on this specimen signifies: baseline before first vaccination. The sequencing used peripheral blood, collected on day 0 of AZD1222 vaccination. These TCRs come from an adult in good health.

The rearrangement uses TRBV21-1 and TRBJ2-2; TRBD2, the D gene given by the table, was not confirmed from the DNA. TRBV21-1 corresponds to a pseudogene. This CDR3 is built from 14 residues. Written as DNA, the CDR3 is TGTGCCAGCAGCAATCTGAAACTGCCCGGGGAGCTGTTTTTT. This sequence encodes CASSNLKLPGELFF.

The CDR3 sequence: CASTGPTSANNEQFF. CDR3 nucleotide sequence: TGTGCCAGCACGGGCCCTACATCAGCGAACAATGAGCAGTTCTTC. The gene calls are TRBV2 and TRBJ2-1; D call uncertain. Germline CDR1 and CDR2: SNHLY and FYNNEI. The CDR3 consists of 15 residues. V dropped 7 bases and J dropped 5 bases, with 18 bases sitting between them.

The chain combines TRBV11-3 with TRBJ2-7; D uncertain. With 6 bases removed from V and 2 bases from J, the gap between germline ends came to 8 bases. Germline V lookup: CDR1 SGHNT, CDR2 YENEEA. The CDR3 spans 12 residues. The CDR3 region is CASSPQPYEQYF. The CDR3 bases are TGTGCCAGCAGTCCCCAACCCTACGAGCAGTACTTC.

The chain joins TRBV11-2 to TRBJ2-3; D remains ambiguous. The V end lost 1 base, the J end lost 4 bases, and 18 bases lay between the germline ends. The CDR3 contains 17 residues. Germline V gene data show CDR1 as SGHAT and CDR2 as FQNNGV. The CDR3 sequence is CASSLGLLPLGADTQYF. In DNA, the CDR3 is TGTGCCAGCAGCTTAGGTCTGCTTCCATTAGGCGCAGATACGCAGTATTTT.

V gene TRBV6-4 combines with J gene TRBJ1-2; no clear D gene. Trimming removed 11 bases from V and 1 base from J, with 20 bases in between. The CDR3 is made up of 15 amino acids. The germline V gene encodes CDR1 MRHNA and CDR2 SNTAGT. The CDR3 coding sequence is TGTGCCTCCCAACACTCTTCAGGTGTTAACTATGGCTACACCTTC. Translation gives CASQHSSGVNYGYTF.

V usage is TRBV10-3 and J usage is TRBJ2-7, with 7 nucleotides matching TRBD1. The length of the CDR3 is 13 residues. The germline gives CDR1 ENHRY, CDR2 SYGVKD. Losses at the gene ends were 6 bases for V and 3 bases for J; bases not matched to a gene: 5. The CDR3 loop reads CAISAGDSYEQYF. The CDR3 coding sequence is TGTGCCATCAGCGCTGGGGACAGCTACGAGCAGTACTTC.

V gene TRBV6-5 combines with J gene TRBJ1-6; TRBD1 matches 7 bases. CDR3 length: 15 amino acids. Germline CDR1 is MNHEY and CDR2 is SVGAGI. J gave up 0 bases and V 6 bases, and 2 bases lay outside the gene matches. DNA for the CDR3: TGTGCCAGCAGGAGGGACAGCTCCTATAATTCACCCCTCCACTTT. It translates to CASRRDSSYNSPLHF.

The chain employs TRBV5-1 and TRBJ1-6, with D perhaps TRBD1 (6 bases). Germline assignment: CDR1 SGHRS and CDR2 YFSETQ. The CDR3 is made up of 14 amino acids. V was trimmed by 0 bases and J by 6 bases, leaving 7 bases between them. CDR3: CASSLEQGNSPLHF. Here the CDR3 DNA reads TGCGCCAGCAGCTTGGAACAGGGTAATTCACCCCTCCACTTT.

This chain connects TRBV6-5 to TRBJ1-5; 11 positions agree with TRBD1. The trim removed 6 bases at V and 3 bases at J, leaving 4 bases unmatched. The germline V gene has CDR1 MNHEY and CDR2 SVGAGI. The CDR3 covers 15 residues. In DNA, the CDR3 is TGTGCCAGCAGACGGGACAGGGGGAACAATCAGCCCCAGCATTTT. It codes for CASRRDRGNNQPQHF.

The V call is TRBV5-1, the J call TRBJ1-1, with TRBD1 identical over 10 bases. This CDR3 is 16 amino acids long. Germline CDR1 SGHRS, CDR2 YFSETQ. Trimming cost V 7 bases and J 2 bases; bases outside gene matches: 11. The CDR3 nucleotides read TGCGCCAGCGGCCGGGACAGGGGCTCTCTTAACACTGAAGCTTTCTTT. It yields the protein CASGRDRGSLNTEAFF.

The genes are TRBV7-9 and TRBJ2-1; possible D gene TRBD2, 6 bases. CDR1 is SEHNR, CDR2 FQNEAQ, per germline (reference sequence). This CDR3 comprises 15 residues. Deletions cut 0 bases from V and 5 bases from J, with 11 bases between. CDR3: CASSLAGGWDNEQFF. The CDR3, as DNA: TGTGCCAGCAGCTTAGCTGGGGGGTGGGACAATGAGCAGTTCTTC.

This sequence joins TRBV5-6 and TRBJ1-5, with 7 bases aligning to TRBD1. Per the germline V gene, CDR1 is SGHDT and CDR2 is YYEEEE. CDR3 length: 15 residues. After removal of 0 bases from V and 6 bases from J, the junction contained 6 bases not matched to a gene. CDR3 DNA sequence: TGTGCCAGCAGCTTGGCGCGACAGGGACTTCAGCCCCAGCATTTT. Protein sequence: CASSLARQGLQPQHF.

V and J are TRBV6-5 and TRBJ2-7, with a weak D call TRBD1 (5 bases). V shed 6 bases and J shed 1 base, with 10 bases lying between them. Germline V gene data show CDR1 as MNHEY and CDR2 as SVGAGI. This CDR3 region has 13 residues. The CDR3 spells CASSPGRSYEQYF. In DNA form, the CDR3 reads TGTGCCAGCAGCCCAGGGCGGTCCTACGAGCAGTACTTC.

This chain uses TRBV27 with TRBJ2-4, with 9 bases aligning to TRBD1. The CDR3 has 19 residues. Germline loops: CDR1 MNHEY, CDR2 SMNVEV (reference sequence). J gave up 0 bases and V 4 bases, and 13 bases lay outside the gene matches. The CDR3 spells CASSSNLQQGALAKNIQYF. The DNA of the CDR3 is TGTGCCAGCAGTTCGAACCTACAACAGGGGGCTTTAGCCAAAAACATTCAGTACTTC.

Notes on this clone: Germline is not matched at one junction end, which may reflect a read error. This sequence joins TRBV7-2 and TRBJ2-3, with 8 nucleotides matching TRBD2. This CDR3 has 13 amino acids. Germline V gene sequence: CDR1 SGHTA, CDR2 FQGNSA. The chain's CDR3 is CASSPRGGRGRLF. For the CDR3, the DNA is TGTGCCAGCAGCCCTCGGGGGGGGCGGGGGCGACTATTT.

The chain employs TRBV30 and TRBJ1-2, with 8 bases lining up with TRBD1. Unmatched junction bases numbered 8, after V lost 2 bases and J lost 9 bases. This CDR3 spans 13 amino acids. In germline, CDR1 is GTSNPN, CDR2 SVGIG (reference sequence). The DNA for the CDR3 is TGTGCCTGGAGTATGAACAGGGGGTGGAGCTACACCTTC. Residues: CAWSMNRGWSYTF. Supplemented by reference TRBV30 and TRBJ1-2, the full variable domain reads SQTIHQWPATLVQPVGSPLSLECTVEGTSNPNLYWYRQAAGRGLQLLFYSVGIGQISSEVPQNLSASRPQDRQFILSSKKLLLSDSGFYLCAWSMNRGWSYTFGSGTRLTVV.

This rearrangement joins TRBV11-3 to TRBJ1-2, with a possible D match to TRBD1 (5 bases). Germline V gene lookup returns CDR1 SGHNT and CDR2 YENEEA. This CDR3 spans 16 amino acids. V was shortened by 5 bases and J by 3 bases, with 19 bases between the two germline ends. CDR3 sequence (DNA): TGTGCCAGCAGCCTTTACTTTCGGCGGGGCGACTATGGCTACACCTTC. The encoded protein is CASSLYFRRGDYGYTF. Full variable domain (rest looked up from reference TRBV11-3 and TRBJ1-2): EAGVVQSPRYKIIEKKQPVAFWCNPISGHNTLYWYLQNLGQGPELLIRYENEEAVDDSQLPKDRFSAERLKGVDSTLKIQPAELGDSAVYLCASSLYFRRGDYGYTFGSGTRLTVV.

CDR3 DNA: TGTGCCAGCAGCCTGGGACAGGTGCCAAATCAGCCCCAGCATTTT. This encodes CASSLGQVPNQPQHF. The rearrangement joins TRBV3-1 (or the pseudogene TRBV3-2) to TRBJ1-5; 8 bases map to TRBD1. This CDR3 contains 15 residues. Germline CDR1 and CDR2: LGHDT and YNNKEL (reference sequence). V lost 4 bases, J lost 4 bases, and 6 bases stayed unmatched.

This clone was counted a single time. The rearrangement uses TRBV29-1 and TRBJ1-4; no definite D call. Between the trimmed V and J ends, which lost 7 bases and 0 bases, there was a span of 3 bases. This CDR3 contains 11 residues. Germline V gene lookup returns CDR1 SQVTM and CDR2 ANQGSEA. The CDR3 spells CSGSTNEKLFF. In DNA, the CDR3 is TGCAGCGGGTCAACTAATGAAAAACTGTTTTTT.

The rearrangement joins TRBV5-1 to TRBJ2-4; TRBD1 matches at 8 bases. The J segment lost 8 bases and the V segment lost 2 bases, leaving 3 bases of the junction unmatched. The CDR3 consists of 13 residues. Germline values: CDR1 SGHRS, CDR2 YFSETQ. CDR3 in DNA: TGCGCCAGCAGCTTTGCCAGGGGGCACATTCAGTACTTC. Translated: CASSFARGHIQYF.

This sequence joins TRBV9 and TRBJ2-2, with D perhaps matching TRBD2 (5 bases). The V gene lost 1 base and the J gene lost 0 bases, with 7 bases spanning the gap. Germline values: CDR1 SGDLS, CDR2 YYNGEE. The CDR3 totals 15 residues. The CDR3, as DNA: TGTGCCAGCAGCGTAACCGGGGCGAACACCGGGGAGCTGTTTTTT. This encodes CASSVTGANTGELFF.

This sequence joins TRBV5-4 and TRBJ1-2; weak D call: TRBD1 (5 bases). V gave up 0 bases and J gave up 9 bases, with 12 bases separating them. Germline V CDR1 and CDR2: SGHNT, YYREEE (reference sequence). This CDR3 has 13 residues. CDR3 coding DNA: TGTGCCAGCAGCTTGGCTGGGACGGAAAGCTACACCTTC. Amino acids: CASSLAGTESYTF.

V and J are TRBV2 and TRBJ1-3; D perhaps matches TRBD1 (5 bases). Trimming pared 3 bases from V and 0 bases from J, leaving 18 bases between. The CDR3 consists of 18 residues. The germline CDR1 and CDR2 sequences are SNHLY and FYNNEI. The CDR3 bases are TGTGCCAGCAGTGAGATACAGGCGAGCGTCGCCTCTGGAAACACCATATATTTT. Translated: CASSEIQASVASGNTIYF.

This chain's CDR3 is CASSPDQQTQYF. The CDR3 region has the DNA TGTGCCAGCTCACCGGATCAACAGACCCAGTACTTC. The chain joins TRBV18 to TRBJ2-5; D unresolved. V dropped 3 bases and J dropped 6 bases, with 8 bases sitting between them. The CDR3 sequence is 12 residues long. Germline values: CDR1 KGHSH, CDR2 LQKENI. Full variable domain (missing parts from reference TRBV18 and TRBJ2-5): NAGVMQNPRHLVRRRGQEARLRCSPMKGHSHVYWYRQLPEEGLKFMVYLQKENIIDESGMPKERFSAEFPKEGPSILRIQQVVRGDSAAYFCASSPDQQTQYFGPGTRLLVL.

The chain combines TRBV2 with TRBJ1-1; D remains ambiguous. The V gene's germline CDR1 is SNHLY and CDR2 FYNNEI. The CDR3 sequence is 14 residues long. Deletions cut 4 bases from V and 0 bases from J, with 9 bases between. CDR3 bases: TGTGCCAGCAGTGTACTGGGCTTGAACACTGAAGCTTTCTTT. Its protein product is CASSVLGLNTEAFF.

This clone was seen only a few times. This sequence joins TRBV19 and TRBJ1-2; TRBD1 is a possible D gene (5 bases). The CDR3 contains 15 residues. The germline V gene encodes CDR1 LNHDA and CDR2 SQIVND (reference sequence). Trimming removed 7 bases at V and 9 bases at J, with 24 bases between. The CDR3 region has the DNA TGTGCCAGTACCCGAAGCCGGGCGGCGGGGGGAAGCTACACCTTC. It is translated as CASTRSRAAGGSYTF.

This clone was recorded once. The genes are TRBV14 and TRBJ2-3; possibly TRBD1 for D (6 bases). V was shortened by 4 bases and J by 1 base, with 12 bases between the two germline ends. CDR3 size: 15 residues. The V gene's germline CDR1 is SGHDN and CDR2 FVKESK. The CDR3 reads CASSRPTGGTDTQYF. CDR3 bases: TGTGCCAGCAGCCGCCCGACAGGTGGCACAGATACGCAGTATTTT. Complete variable domain (other parts from reference TRBV14 and TRBJ2-3): EAGVTQFPSHSVIEKGQTVTLRCDPISGHDNLYWYRRVMGKEIKFLLHFVKESKQDESGMPNNRFLAERTGGTYSTLKVQPAELEDSGVYFCASSRPTGGTDTQYFGPGTRLTVL.

The V and J genes are TRBV6-5 and TRBJ1-1; D gene unclear. The CDR3 runs to 16 residues. V lost 2 bases to trimming and J lost 7 bases, with 20 bases between them. CDR1 is MNHEY and CDR2 is SVGAGI in the germline V gene. This CDR3 reads CASSYLQGGRRLEAFF. The CDR3 DNA reads TGTGCCAGCAGTTACCTTCAAGGTGGCAGGAGACTTGAAGCTTTCTTT.

The chain joins TRBV2 to TRBJ1-3; 7 nucleotides agree with TRBD1. V dropped 8 bases and J dropped 5; count of bases not matched to a gene: 9. The CDR3 runs to 14 residues. Germline CDR1 is SNHLY and CDR2 is FYNNEI. The CDR3 nucleotides are TGTGCCAGCGCCGGGTTAGGGGGCCGAAACACCATATATTTT. Protein sequence: CASAGLGGRNTIYF.

V is TRBV2 and J is TRBJ2-7, with a weak D call TRBD1 (6 bases). From germline, CDR1 is SNHLY and CDR2 FYNNEI. This CDR3 is built from 16 residues. Trimming shortened V by 2 bases and J by 3 bases, and 17 bases separated the two germline ends. The CDR3 DNA is TGTGCCAGCAGTGAACAGGGGCAGATGGGGGTCTACGAGCAGTACTTC. As protein: CASSEQGQMGVYEQYF.